The rows below give T cell receptor beta chains drawn from one sample of a study of T-cell reconstitution after alpha-beta-depleted transplantation in children. TCRdb processed the PCR reads anew with MiXCR; each CDR3 protein has one entry. The sample has 500,000 to 650,000 distinct CDR3 sequences; over 9.5% are singletons. Sample: PBMCs, mostly from graft donor cells, taken 180 days after TCRalphabeta/CD19-depleted stem cell transplant. All receptors derive from a female patient aged 2-10 years who had a stem cell transplant for aplastic anemia, so the T cells may come from the graft donor. Each CDR3 is given with its conserved first and last residue. The D gene is left open where the match is weak. Expanded clones get a size class; other rows say once, few or many, or leave the size out.

DNA | CDR3 | D | J | V | size
TGCGCCAGCAGCTTCCTCCTTGGGCCCTACGAGCAGTACTTC | CASSFLLGPYEQYF | - | TRBJ2-7 | TRBV5-1 | few
TGTGCCAGCAGCGTCACAGGGGGCCTCAATGAGCAGTTCTTC | CASSVTGGLNEQFF | TRBD1 | TRBJ2-1 | TRBV9 | few
TGTGCCAGCAGAATTAACAGGGCCCCTAGCTCCTATAATTCACCCCTCCACTTT | CASRINRAPSSYNSPLHF | - | TRBJ1-6 | TRBV28 | -
TGTGCCAGCAGCCGAAAGACACCAGAAGGCACTGAAGCTTTCTTT | CASSRKTPEGTEAFF | - | TRBJ1-1 | TRBV7-8 | few
TGTGCCAGCAGTCGCCGGGACAGGGACGGCTACACCTTC | CASSRRDRDGYTF | TRBD1 | TRBJ1-2 | TRBV28 | few
TGTGCCAGCAGTGAAGAGGGGGGCACAGATACGCAGTATTTT | CASSEEGGTDTQYF | - | TRBJ2-3 | TRBV2 | many
TGTGCCAGTAGAGGCAGGGGGTTTGGGGCCAACGTCCTGACTTTC | CASRGRGFGANVLTF | TRBD1 | TRBJ2-6 | TRBV19 | few
TGTGCCAGCAGTTACTGGACAGGGGTTCGAGAGACCCAGTACTTC | CASSYWTGVRETQYF | TRBD1 | TRBJ2-5 | TRBV6-5 | -
TGCAGTGCTAGAGTATATGGACAGGGGAACACTGAAGCTTTCTTT | CSARVYGQGNTEAFF | TRBD1 | TRBJ1-1 | TRBV20-1 | few
TGTGCCAGCAGCCGCTTAGGTCCAGATACGCAGTATTTT | CASSRLGPDTQYF | - | TRBJ2-3 | TRBV7-8 | few